The 10 T cell receptor beta chains listed next were all sequenced from one sample in a study of T cells in tuberculosis. This table comes from immunoSEQ multiplex PCR, and its TCRdb copy is limited to in-frame clones, with some not included. The sample carries around 26,000 clones, about 92% recorded once. The sample was PBMCs. The receptors originated from a donor between 10 and 35 years old with latent tuberculosis or without tuberculosis infection. Some clones in this sample may be carry-over from other donors' samples.

V usage is TRBV10-3 and J usage is TRBJ1-2; the D is unclear. Trimming pared 4 bases from V and 3 bases from J, leaving 18 bases between. Per the germline V gene, CDR1 is ENHRY and CDR2 is SYGVKD. This CDR3 is built from 16 residues. The CDR3 DNA sequence: TGTGCCATCAGTGTCGCAGGAGGCCGGGGAGACTATGGCTACACCTTC. Encoded protein: CAISVAGGRGDYGYTF.

The chain couples TRBV5-5 to TRBJ2-7, with a possible D match to TRBD2 (5 bases). The CDR3 runs 15 residues. The germline V and J ends were trimmed by 2 bases and 1 base, with 13 bases remaining between them. Germline V gene sequence: CDR1 SGHKS, CDR2 YYEKEE (reference sequence). CDR3 in amino acids: CASSFTRTLSYEQYF. The CDR3 region has the DNA TGTGCCAGCAGCTTCACTAGGACCTTGTCCTACGAGCAGTACTTC.

The chain couples TRBV7-9 to TRBJ1-2; 7 bases map to TRBD1. J lost 2 bases, V lost 5 bases, and 11 bases had no gene match. The CDR3 loop spans 16 amino acids. CDR1 and CDR2 from the germline V gene are SEHNR and FQNEAQ (reference sequence). The CDR3 region is CASSLPRGDPNYGYTF. The CDR3 DNA reads as TGTGCCAGCAGCCTCCCCAGGGGGGACCCAAACTATGGCTACACCTTC.

The V gene is TRBV7-9, the J gene TRBJ2-1; TRBD2 matches at 7 bases. V lost 6 bases, J lost 5 bases, and 13 bases stayed unmatched. CDR1 is SEHNR, CDR2 FQNEAQ, per germline (reference sequence). This CDR3 spans 16 amino acids. This CDR3 is CASRHEGGRTDNEQFF. CDR3 in DNA: TGTGCCAGCAGACATGAGGGCGGGAGAACGGACAATGAGCAGTTCTTC. Drawing the rest from reference TRBV7-9 and TRBJ2-1, the complete variable domain is DTGVSQNPRHKITKRGQNVTFRCDPISEHNRLYWYRQTLGQGPEFLTYFQNEAQLEKSRLLSDRFSAERPKGSFSTLEIQRTEQGDSAMYLCASRHEGGRTDNEQFFGPGTRLTVL.

The chain combines TRBV5-1 with TRBJ2-6; D remains ambiguous. Germline assignment: CDR1 SGHRS and CDR2 YFSETQ. The CDR3 loop spans 15 amino acids. V lost 4 bases and J 0 bases, leaving 8 bases between the germline ends. The CDR3 DNA sequence: TGCGCCAGCAGCCGGGTGGGCTCTGGGGCCAACGTCCTGACTTTC. Protein: CASSRVGSGANVLTF. The full variable domain, its missing parts supplied by reference TRBV5-1 and TRBJ2-6, is KAGVTQTPRYLIKTRGQQVTLSCSPISGHRSVSWYQQTPGQGLQFLFEYFSETQRNKGNFPGRFSGRQFSNSRSEMNVSTLELGDSALYLCASSRVGSGANVLTFGAGSRLTVL.

The chain has TRBV7-3 and TRBJ2-1; D remains ambiguous. Trimming pared 2 bases from V and 5 bases from J, leaving 22 bases between. Per germline, CDR1 SGHTA and CDR2 FQGTGA. This CDR3 region has 18 residues. The CDR3 coding sequence is TGTGCCAGCAGCTTAGCGTCGCCCTTAGTCACAGATAACAATGAGCAGTTCTTC. It translates to CASSLASPLVTDNNEQFF. Supplemented by reference TRBV7-3 and TRBJ2-1, the full variable domain reads GAGVSQTPSNKVTEKGKYVELRCDPISGHTALYWYRQSLGQGPEFLIYFQGTGAADDSGLPNDRFFAVRPEGSVSTLKIQRTERGDSAVYLCASSLASPLVTDNNEQFFGPGTRLTVL.

This chain links TRBV20-1 with TRBJ1-1; 9 bases fit TRBD1. CDR1 DFQATT and CDR2 SNEGSKA come from the germline V gene (reference sequence). Trimming at V came to 6 bases and at J to 9 bases, leaving 5 bases not matched to a gene. The CDR3 is 11 residues long. DNA for the CDR3: TGCAGTGCCCGGGACAGGGATAAAGCTTTCTTT. Amino acid sequence: CSARDRDKAFF.

This chain connects TRBV10-3 to TRBJ2-3, with 8 bases identical to TRBD1. With 10 bases clipped from V and 0 bases from J, the junction kept 18 bases outside the gene matches. The length of the CDR3 is 18 residues. Germline values: CDR1 ENHRY, CDR2 SYGVKD. DNA of the CDR3: TGTGCCACGGACACTGAGAAACTCAGGGGGCTTAGCACAGATACGCAGTATTTT. Protein product: CATDTEKLRGLSTDTQYF.

V and J are TRBV5-1 and TRBJ1-6; no clear D. V lost 3 bases to trimming and J lost 12 bases, with 10 bases between them. CDR1 and CDR2 (germline): SGHRS, YFSETQ. The CDR3 has 12 amino acids. The DNA for the CDR3 is TGCGCCAGCAGCTCGGAGAGCGGACCCCTCCACTTT. This translates into CASSSESGPLHF. Filled out from reference TRBV5-1 and TRBJ1-6, the complete variable domain reads KAGVTQTPRYLIKTRGQQVTLSCSPISGHRSVSWYQQTPGQGLQFLFEYFSETQRNKGNFPGRFSGRQFSNSRSEMNVSTLELGDSALYLCASSSESGPLHFGNGTRLTVT.

The rearrangement uses TRBV20-1 and TRBJ1-5; a weak D match, TRBD1 (5 bases). Trimming took 5 bases from V and 13 from J, leaving 15 bases between them. This CDR3 comprises 11 residues. Germline CDR1 is DFQATT and CDR2 is SNEGSKA (reference sequence). DNA of the CDR3: TGCAGTGCTCGTGACGCAGGGTCGCAGCATTTT. It is translated as CSARDAGSQHF.